This T cell receptor beta chain was identified in a study of control samples from healthy donors and cancer patients. Method: immunoSEQ multiplex PCR; TCRdb's copy keeps in-frame clones and lacks some. The table shows fewer than 85,000 clones, with 91% occurring only once. Germline V gene sequence: CDR1 SNHLY, CDR2 FYNNEI. Trimming at V came to 6 bases and at J to 0 bases, leaving 4 bases not matched to a gene. The CDR3 is 14 residues long. The receptor comes from a man under 40 in good health. This chain connects TRBV2 to TRBJ1-2, with TRBD1 matching 7 bases. Sequenced: blood. CDR3 sequence reads: CASRYRGANYGYTF. The DNA for the CDR3 is TGTGCCAGCAGGTACAGGGGAGCTAACTATGGCTACACCTTC.